This T cell receptor (beta chain) stems from a study of PD-1 blockade in classical Hodgkin lymphoma. The time point was: cycle 4 day 1 (C4D1), after 5 to 7 weeks of nivolumab. Each and every patient relapsed after autologous stem cell transplantation, and patients got differing brentuximab vedotin exposure. Purified CD4+ T cells were obtained from thawed PBMCs through magnetic negative selection. After removal of 8 bases from V and 5 bases from J, the junction contained 9 bases not matched to a gene. The CDR3 sequence is 15 residues long. Germline V gene sequence: CDR1 MNHEY, CDR2 SMNVEV (reference sequence). Assay used: immunoSEQ multiplex PCR; TCRdb lists only in-frame clones, some missing. The data show around 30,000 clones, roughly 90% seen once.

The chain joins TRBV27 to TRBJ2-2; 9 nucleotides agree with TRBD1. The material was CD4+ T cells from blood, obtained before the fourth cycle of nivolumab. The receptor was derived from a human donor with classical Hodgkin lymphoma. CDR3 amino acids: CASRWGDRVTGELFF. CDR3 nucleotides: TGTGCCAGCCGATGGGGGGACAGGGTTACCGGGGAGCTGTTTTTT.